This T cell receptor beta chain was captured by sequencing in a study of blood T cells in healthy people across ages. Primed by a sample-barcoded 5' primer and a J-beta primer mix, a second PCR proceeded for roughly 7 to 11 cycles. MiXCR, applied by TCRdb to the 5' RACE reads, yields one record per CDR3 protein. This repertoire shows about 1.4 million distinct CDR3 sequences, 55% to 75% found once; its top ten account for about 6.7%. Total RNA extracted from each sample amounted to at least 5.5 micrograms. Regarding this clonotype: Its antigen is unidentified.

V was trimmed by 3 bases and J by 2 bases, leaving 12 bases between them. The CDR3 totals 15 residues. Germline loops: CDR1 KGHDR, CDR2 SFDVKD. Study findings and constraints: Older age went with lower TCR beta diversity per million T cells, in a roughly linear way.

The V call is TRBV24-1, the J call TRBJ2-5; the D gene could be TRBD1 or TRBD2 (7 bases each). Source material: blood. The sequence was collected from a man younger than 35 in good health. CDR3 protein: CATSDRQGGQETQYF. CDR3 DNA: TGTGCCACCAGTGATCGACAGGGAGGGCAAGAGACCCAGTACTTC.